The present entry profiles one TCR beta chain with its context. Its cognate antigen is unknown. Barcoded TCR alpha and TCR beta cDNA libraries with UMIs came from 5'RACE using constant-segment primers. Each CDR3 protein gets one entry after TCRdb re-called the 5' RACE reads with MiXCR. Of roughly 310,000 distinct CDR3 sequences in the sample, about 16% were seen once. This sample was included in a study of T-cell memory formation after mild COVID-19. On the study more broadly: TCR clusters largely stayed donor specific.

Study-level findings and limits: Contracting CD8+ clones were enriched in EMRA, CD4+ mainly in CM and EM. Contracting clones, day 15 to 85, had balanced CD4/CD8, and later expanders favored CD4+.

The origin of this receptor is a young man who had mild COVID-19 (a few samples of this study predate the infection). Cell type and time point are not known. Sequenced material: PBMCs or a T cell subset sorted from them (not recorded which).

The CDR3 DNA is TGTCAGGGGGGCAGGGATTCCTACGAGCAGTACGTC. Translating it yields CQGGRDSYEQYV. The chain carries TRBV28 and TRBJ2-7, with D tentatively TRBD1 (7 bases). This CDR3 spans 12 amino acids. Germline CDR1 reads MDHEN; CDR2 reads SYDVKM.